A selection of T cell receptor beta chains follows, all from one sample in a study of T-cell reconstitution after alpha-beta-depleted transplantation in children. In TCRdb, the PCR reads were re-called with MiXCR into one record per CDR3 protein. The table lists about 98,000 distinct CDR3 sequences, roughly 7.2% of them singletons. This sample comprised PBMCs, obtained before TCRalphabeta/CD19-depleted stem cell transplant. These TCRs come from a boy aged 2-9 years with acute lymphoblastic leukemia, due to receive a stem cell transplant. The conserved cysteine and the conserved F or W are not part of the CDR3 here. Size is omitted from some rows. Given values are once, few, many or a class for expanded clones.

TRBV5-1	TRBJ2-1	12	many	ATAPGLKYNEQF
TRBV5-1	TRBJ2-5	12	many	ASSLGGRSETQY
TRBV19	TRBJ2-7	13	-	ASSIVGPGTYEQY
TRBV2	TRBJ1-1	12	few	ASSTDTVNTEAF
TRBV6-1	TRBJ1-1	12	few	ASSEGQAYTEAF
TRBV5-1	TRBJ1-1	13	few	ASSLLQGGNTEAF
TRBV7-3	TRBJ2-3	13	few	ASSLSGGDTDTQY
TRBV6-5	TRBJ2-7	13	-	ASVDHGTSSYEQY
TRBV28	TRBJ1-4	12	many	ASRTTGIGEKLF
TRBV6-4	TRBJ2-1	14	many	ASSPLSSGGAGEQF
TRBV5-1	TRBJ2-2	16	many	ASSLVDIGLGYTGELF
TRBV5-1	TRBJ2-1	12	many	ASSLVQTNNEQF
TRBV12-3/TRBV12-4	TRBJ1-1	11	few	ASSFSRDTEAF
TRBV3-1	TRBJ1-1	12	many	ASSQGALGTEAF
TRBV18	TRBJ1-6	14	once	ASSPPGGGGGSPLH
TRBV2	TRBJ1-5	11	-	ASSDERLQPQH
TRBV28	TRBJ2-3	15	few	ASSLLLVGLSTDTQY
TRBV7-6	TRBJ1-4	13	-	ASSSSGQGSEKLF
TRBV5-1	TRBJ2-7	14	few	ASSLDRGRALDEQY
TRBV7-9	TRBJ2-5	17	few	ASSPPPSGGSVGLETQY
TRBV4-3	TRBJ2-2	15	-	ASSQDRLAGVTGELF
TRBV12-3/TRBV12-4	TRBJ2-7	15	few	ASSLFLTSGGADEQY
TRBV12-5	TRBJ2-5	8	few	ASGRETQY
TRBV20-1	TRBJ1-2	10	-	SAHREGHGYT
TRBV5-1	TRBJ2-7	13	few	ASSFGGTGSYEQY
TRBV6-1	TRBJ1-2	15	-	ASSDPLRDGLYYGYT
TRBV5-1	TRBJ1-2	12	few	ASSFPGTVYGYT
TRBV20-1	TRBJ2-5	13	many	SARELLGYMETQY
TRBV12-3/TRBV12-4	TRBJ2-2	13	many	ASSPGTIYTGELF
TRBV5-1	TRBJ2-3	14	few	ASSLAIAFSTDTQY
TRBV7-9	TRBJ1-3	12	-	ASSPQGSGNTIY
TRBV27	TRBJ1-1	12	many	ASSPFHGRTEAF
TRBV6-1	TRBJ2-3	13	many	ASSAGQGGADTQY
TRBV12-3/TRBV12-4	TRBJ1-1	12	many	ASSSDREGTEAF
TRBV5-1	TRBJ2-7	12	many	ASSLPGGSYEQY
TRBV20-1	TRBJ2-5	12	-	SARDGSVGETQY
TRBV9	TRBJ2-3	12	once	ASSVDRPPDTQY
TRBV11-1	TRBJ2-7	13	-	ASSLGQGAWYEQY
TRBV9	TRBJ2-2	12	-	ASRVDGGTGELF
TRBV28	TRBJ2-1	11	many	ATYRVGDNEQF
TRBV20-1	TRBJ2-1	12	many	SGREGTASNEQF
TRBV13	TRBJ1-3	13	-	ASSLSTASGNTIY